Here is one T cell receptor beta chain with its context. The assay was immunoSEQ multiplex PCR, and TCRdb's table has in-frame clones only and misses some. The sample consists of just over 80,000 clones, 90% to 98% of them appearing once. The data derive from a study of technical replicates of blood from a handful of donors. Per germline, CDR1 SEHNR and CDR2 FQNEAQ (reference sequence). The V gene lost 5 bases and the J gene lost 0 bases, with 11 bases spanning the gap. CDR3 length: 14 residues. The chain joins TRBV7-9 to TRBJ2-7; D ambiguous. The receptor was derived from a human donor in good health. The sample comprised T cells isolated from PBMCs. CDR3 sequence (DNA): TGTGCCAGCAGCAACTACTCCCTCTCCTACGAGCAGTACTTC. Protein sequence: CASSNYSLSYEQYF.